This T cell receptor beta chain is drawn from a study of OX40 agonist ivuxolimab in advanced cancers. Whole-study findings and limits: CD8+ T cells averaged more expanded clones than CD4+.

Autoimmune disease history or systemic immunosuppression barred patients. Samples were taken at baseline and on day 1 of cycles 4 and 7. TCRdb's table, derived via immunoSEQ multiplex PCR, lists solely in-frame clones and lacks some. The sample has about 66,000 clones, about 85% seen once. V shed 1 base, J shed 3 bases, and the junction held 4 bases outside the gene matches. The CDR3 is made up of 16 amino acids. Germline CDR1 reads MDHEN; CDR2 reads SYDVKM. This clone showed up just once. No antigen is known for it. This chain uses TRBV28 with TRBJ2-2; 8 bases line up with TRBD1. The source of this sequence is an adult with an advanced solid tumor such as melanoma, head and neck, liver or kidney cancer. The sample consisted of CD4+ or CD8+ T cells sorted from blood, taken in a trial of the OX40 agonist ivuxolimab. This CDR3 is CASSLYGQGYTGELFF. The DNA of the CDR3 is TGTGCCAGCAGTTTATATGGACAGGGATACACCGGGGAGCTGTTTTTT.